This TCR beta chain was identified in a study of Ad26.COV2.S vaccination and SARS-CoV-2 variants. The overall study: Participants got Ad26.COV2.S intramuscularly, once or twice 56 days apart.

Germline CDR1 SGHNT, CDR2 YENEEA. This CDR3 is built from 16 residues. Trimming at V came to 5 bases and at J to 6 bases, leaving 10 bases not matched to a gene. The assay was immunoSEQ multiplex PCR, and TCRdb's table has in-frame clones only and misses some. The sample lists about 420,000 clones; 85% to 90% were seen once. Treatment reported: 15 to 20 received Ad26.COV2.S at low or high dose, single or two shots; 5 received placebo; per-sample allocation not given. The samples date from day 63 after the first vaccine or placebo injection. An adult of 18-55 years in Boston served as donor. This clone came up a few times. Its specificity is not known. Study results and limitations: It was vaccine recipients, not placebo recipients, who had the higher spike-specific TCR breadth. Breadth and depth estimates from TCRs may understate total T cell responses.

The receptor's source is a person between 18 and 65 years old who received the Ad26.COV2.S COVID-19 vaccine or a placebo. Sequencing was performed on peripheral blood, taken in a trial of Ad26.COV2.S vaccine versus placebo. The chain links TRBV11-3 to TRBJ2-2, with TRBD2 identical over 9 bases. The CDR3 sequence: CASSGRAGGESGELFF. In nucleotides, the CDR3 is TGTGCCAGCAGCGGACGAGCGGGGGGCGAATCCGGGGAGCTGTTTTTT.